The 19 T cell receptor beta chains presented below share a single source sample, sequenced in a study of T cells in Graves' hyperthyroidism and ophthalmopathy. TCR beta CDR3 regions were amplified from RNA. First-round RT-PCR of the TCR CDR3 relied on the HTBI primer set. Each CDR3 protein is one row after TCRdb ran MiXCR on the multiplex PCR reads. The sample gives 450,000 to 550,000 distinct CDR3 sequences, roughly 25% of which show up once; over 9% is in the top ten. Material: blood. The source of these receptors is a woman in her twenties or thirties with Graves' ophthalmopathy.

This clonotype was found many times. The CDR3 here is CASSLPRPTSGGAGELFF. CDR3 DNA: TGTGCCAGCAGTCTACCACGCCCGACTAGCGGGGGGGCCGGGGAGCTGTTTTTT. This chain joins TRBV27 and TRBJ2-2; 14 bases are shared with TRBD2. After removal of 5 bases from V and 6 bases from J, the junction contained 11 bases not matched to a gene. This CDR3 contains 18 residues. Germline assignment: CDR1 MNHEY and CDR2 SMNVEV (reference sequence).

The sample holds many counts of this clonotype. The chain recombines TRBV28 with TRBJ2-7; either TRBD1 or TRBD2 may supply D (6 bases each). V gave up 8 bases and J gave up 5 bases, with 19 bases separating them. The length of the CDR3 is 14 residues. Germline loops: CDR1 MDHEN, CDR2 SYDVKM. The CDR3 sequence is CASEGTAGGDEQYF. The CDR3 coding sequence is TGTGCCAGCGAAGGGACCGCCGGGGGCGACGAGCAGTACTTC.

Comment on this clonotype: A read error is possible here, since a much larger clone lies one base away. This chain links TRBV10-3 with TRBJ1-1; a possible D gene is TRBD1 (6 bases). There are 15 residues in the CDR3. Germline assignment: CDR1 ENHRY and CDR2 SYGVKD. The germline V and J ends were trimmed by 10 bases and 6 bases, with 24 bases remaining between them. The CDR3 region is CATATRTVGNAEAFF. The CDR3 DNA reads as TGTGCCACGGCCACCCGGACAGTCGGTAACGCTGAAGCTTTCTTT.

The V gene is TRBV4-2, the J gene TRBJ2-5; TRBD2 matches 7 bases. The CDR3 runs 15 residues. Germline V gives CDR1 LGHNA, CDR2 YNFKEQ. Losses at the gene ends were 1 base for V and 3 bases for J; bases not matched to a gene: 5. In DNA, the CDR3 is TGTGCCAGCAGCCAAGGAGATCGGGGGGAAGAGACCCAGTACTTC. Translation gives CASSQGDRGEETQYF.

This clonotype appeared a few times. This chain connects TRBV12-3 or TRBV12-4 to TRBJ2-2; 12 bases match TRBD1. The V segment lost 7 bases and the J segment 5 bases; nucleotides outside the gene matches: 8. CDR3 size: 16 residues. The CDR3 loop is CASTQPGQGATGELFF. CDR3 bases: TGTGCCAGCACCCAACCGGGACAGGGGGCGACCGGGGAGCTGTTTTTT.

This clonotype has at least ten counts. The rearrangement uses TRBV28 and TRBJ1-2; no firm D call. CDR1 is MDHEN, CDR2 SYDVKM, per germline. The ends were cut back, 9 bases at V and 0 bases at J, with 14 bases in the middle. The CDR3 loop spans 14 amino acids. The CDR3 sequence is CASRVARSNYGYTF. As DNA, the CDR3 is TGTGCCAGTAGAGTAGCCCGCTCTAACTATGGCTACACCTTC.

The sample holds many counts of this clonotype. The V gene is TRBV11-2, the J gene TRBJ2-2; D remains unclear. Trimming pared 0 bases from V and 8 bases from J, leaving 13 bases between. Looked up from germline, CDR1 is SGHAT and CDR2 is FQNNGV. This CDR3 has 15 amino acids. Here the CDR3 DNA reads TGTGCCAGCAGCTTAGATCCCTCGACCTTAGGGGAGCTGTTTTTT. Translation gives CASSLDPSTLGELFF.

This clonotype was observed at least ten times. This chain connects TRBV6-2 or TRBV6-3 to TRBJ2-5, with 8 nucleotides matching TRBD2. CDR1 MNHEY and CDR2 SVGEGT come from the germline V gene. The CDR3 has 17 amino acids. V gave up 6 bases and J gave up 1 base; unmatched junction bases: 13. CDR3 in amino acids: CASSLRPLAGGQETQYF. CDR3 in DNA: TGTGCCAGCAGCCTACGCCCTTTGGCGGGGGGCCAAGAGACCCAGTACTTC.

This clonotype came up many times. This chain joins TRBV9 and TRBJ1-2; D is ambiguous. The germline V gene has CDR1 SGDLS and CDR2 YYNGEE. This CDR3 spans 15 amino acids. The V gene lost 0 bases and the J gene lost 0 bases, with 9 bases spanning the gap. The CDR3 region is CASSVEAVTNYGYTF. CDR3 nucleotides: TGTGCCAGCAGCGTAGAAGCAGTTACTAACTATGGCTACACCTTC.

This clonotype came up many times. This chain joins TRBV5-1 and TRBJ1-1, with D perhaps matching TRBD1 (5 bases). Trimming removed 0 bases from V and 3 bases from J, with 9 bases in between. This CDR3 has 14 residues. Per germline, CDR1 SGHRS and CDR2 YFSETQ. CDR3 region: CASSLGGADTEAFF. CDR3 nucleotide sequence: TGCGCCAGCAGCTTGGGGGGCGCAGACACTGAAGCTTTCTTT. Full variable domain (remainder filled in from reference TRBV5-1 and TRBJ1-1): KAGVTQTPRYLIKTRGQQVTLSCSPISGHRSVSWYQQTPGQGLQFLFEYFSETQRNKGNFPGRFSGRQFSNSRSEMNVSTLELGDSALYLCASSLGGADTEAFFGQGTRLTVV.

This clonotype was observed many times. The rearrangement uses TRBV28 and TRBJ2-7, with 10 nucleotides matching TRBD1. Looked up from germline, CDR1 is MDHEN and CDR2 is SYDVKM. With 5 bases clipped from V and 3 bases from J, the junction kept 7 bases outside the gene matches. The CDR3 runs to 15 residues. In DNA, the CDR3 is TGTGCCAGCAGTCCTCCGGGACAGGGGAACTACGAGCAGTACTTC. This sequence encodes CASSPPGQGNYEQYF.

This clonotype was counted a few times. This sequence joins TRBV11-2 and TRBJ2-5; the D is unclear. CDR1 and CDR2 (germline): SGHAT, FQNNGV. The CDR3 is 14 amino acids. V was trimmed by 1 base and J by 5 bases, leaving 11 bases between them. For the CDR3, the DNA is TGTGCCAGCAGCTTAGCTCTTACAGCGGAGACCCAGTACTTC. Translating gives CASSLALTAETQYF.

In this sample, this clonotype turned up many times. The chain uses TRBV7-2 and TRBJ1-2; 9 bases are shared with TRBD1. Germline V gene data show CDR1 as SGHTA and CDR2 as FQGNSA. CDR3 length equals 13 residues. V trimming: 5 bases; J trimming: 8 bases; junction bases outside the gene matches: 6. The CDR3 DNA follows: TGTGCCAGCAGCAACAGGGGGCCGGAGGGCTACACCTTC. This sequence encodes CASSNRGPEGYTF.

The sample holds many counts of this clonotype. The chain links TRBV29-1 to TRBJ1-2, with 8 bases lining up with TRBD1. Germline-derived CDR1 and CDR2 are SQVTM and ANQGSEA. The CDR3 has 13 amino acids. Trimming removed 6 bases from V and 7 bases from J; junction bases left unmatched: 10. The CDR3 is CSVKDRGRGGYTF. CDR3 bases: TGCAGCGTGAAAGACAGGGGACGAGGTGGCTACACCTTC.

There are a few counts of this clonotype. The V gene is TRBV4-1, the J gene TRBJ1-1; TRBD1 might be the D (5 bases). The CDR3 is 13 amino acids. V lost 4 bases, J lost 1 base, and 7 bases lay in between. Germline lookup yields CDR1 MGHRA and CDR2 YSYEKL. CDR3 nucleotide sequence: TGCGCCAGCAGCCGACAGCAGAACACTGAAGCTTTCTTT. Residues: CASSRQQNTEAFF.

The CDR3 coding sequence is TGCAGTGCTAGAGAGGCGGGACAGGGTTACCAGCCCCAGCATTTT. Translated: CSAREAGQGYQPQHF. The chain couples TRBV20-1 to TRBJ1-5; 9 positions agree with TRBD1. V trimming: 0 bases; J trimming: 7 bases; junction bases outside the gene matches: 7. There are 15 residues in the CDR3. Germline values: CDR1 DFQATT, CDR2 SNEGSKA (reference sequence).

In its sample, this clonotype was seen many times. V gene TRBV13 combines with J gene TRBJ2-7; tentatively, D is TRBD1 (6 bases). CDR1 and CDR2 from the germline V gene are PRHDT and FYEKMQ (reference sequence). Trimming cost V 2 bases and J 5 bases, with 13 bases left between them. The CDR3 totals 14 residues. This CDR3 reads CASSLPSGEHEQYF. The CDR3 DNA follows: TGTGCCAGCAGCTTACCATCAGGGGAGCACGAGCAGTACTTC.

This clonotype was counted at least ten times. The chain links TRBV28 to TRBJ1-1; D gene uncertain. V lost 7 bases and J 4 bases, leaving 10 bases between the germline ends. Germline V CDR1 and CDR2: MDHEN, SYDVKM. The CDR3 extends over 12 amino acids. CDR3: CASTTRLTEAFF. The CDR3 DNA sequence: TGTGCCAGCACCACGAGGCTCACTGAAGCTTTCTTT. The variable domain in full, completed from reference TRBV28 and TRBJ1-1, reads DVKVTQSSRYLVKRTGEKVFLECVQDMDHENMFWYRQDPGLGLRLIYFSYDVKMKEKGDIPEGYSVSREKKERFSLILESASTNQTSMYLCASTTRLTEAFFGQGTRLTVV.

This clonotype was seen only a few times. CDR3 residues: CASSPMGVGVQETQYF. Written as DNA, the CDR3 is TGTGCCAGCAGTCCAATGGGCGTAGGCGTGCAAGAGACCCAGTACTTC. This rearrangement joins TRBV28 to TRBJ2-5; D uncertain. V was shortened by 5 bases and J by 2 bases, with 18 bases between the two germline ends. CDR1 and CDR2 from the germline V gene are MDHEN and SYDVKM. The CDR3 consists of 16 residues.